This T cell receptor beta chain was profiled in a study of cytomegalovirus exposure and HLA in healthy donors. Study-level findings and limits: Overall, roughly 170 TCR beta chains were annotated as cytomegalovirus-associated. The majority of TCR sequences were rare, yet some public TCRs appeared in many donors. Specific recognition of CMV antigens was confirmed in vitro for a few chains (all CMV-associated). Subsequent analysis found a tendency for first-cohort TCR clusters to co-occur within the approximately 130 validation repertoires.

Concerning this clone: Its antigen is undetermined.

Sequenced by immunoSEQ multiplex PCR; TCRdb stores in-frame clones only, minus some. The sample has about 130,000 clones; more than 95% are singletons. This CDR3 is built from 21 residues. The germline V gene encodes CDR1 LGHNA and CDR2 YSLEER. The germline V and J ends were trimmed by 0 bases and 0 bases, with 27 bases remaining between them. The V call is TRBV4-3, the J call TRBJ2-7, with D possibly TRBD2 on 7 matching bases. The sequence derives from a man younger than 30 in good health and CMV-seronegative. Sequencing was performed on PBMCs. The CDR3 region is CASSQEGTLGGGLPSSYEQYF. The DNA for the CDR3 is TGCGCCAGCAGCCAAGAGGGAACCCTGGGGGGGGGCTTACCCAGCTCCTACGAGCAGTACTTC.